The rows below give T cell receptor beta chains drawn from one sample of a study of vaccination and CD4 T cells after COVID-19. MiXCR, run by TCRdb on the PCR reads, gives a single entry per CDR3 protein. The top ten clones hold around an eighth of a sample with around 17,000 distinct CDR3 sequences, approximately 38% of them seen once. No antigen is known for these receptors. The sequencing input was CD4+ T cells from blood, cultured in vitro. The receptor set was obtained from a human donor who had recovered from COVID-19. Each CDR3 is given with its conserved first and last residue. D genes are given only for firm matches. Size is omitted from some rows. Given values are once, few, many or a class for expanded clones.

j_call d_call clone_size v_call cdr3_aa cdr3_nt
TRBJ2-5 TRBD2 . TRBV19 CASSARTSGNQETQYF TGTGCCAGTAGTGCACGGACTAGCGGGAACCAAGAGACCCAGTACTTC
TRBJ2-5 TRBD2 few TRBV28 CASSLAGASAPQETQYF TGTGCCAGCAGCCTAGCGGGAGCGTCGGCACCCCAAGAGACCCAGTACTTC
TRBJ2-2 TRBD1 few TRBV7-3 CASSRQGAAGELFF TGTGCCAGCAGCCGGCAGGGGGCCGCCGGGGAGCTGTTTTTT
TRBJ2-3 TRBD2 few TRBV7-7 CASSAGTSETDTQYF TGTGCCAGCAGCGCCGGGACTAGCGAGACAGATACGCAGTATTTT
TRBJ2-5 . . TRBV28 CASSLWVRGGQETQYF TGTGCCAGCAGTTTATGGGTCAGGGGTGGGCAAGAGACCCAGTACTTC
TRBJ2-3 TRBD2 . TRBV28 CASTPGGRDTQYF TGTGCCAGCACCCCGGGGGGGCGGGATACGCAGTATTTT
TRBJ1-1 TRBD1 . TRBV5-1 CASSSQGARAFF TGCGCCAGCAGCTCTCAGGGGGCTAGAGCTTTCTTT
TRBJ1-5 . few TRBV28 CASSLSFNRPLRSYSNQPQHF TGTGCCAGCAGTTTATCCTTTAACCGACCTCTTAGAAGCTATAGCAATCAGCCCCAGCATTTT
TRBJ1-2 TRBD1 . TRBV27 CASTRGTGTGNRYGYTF TGTGCCAGCACCAGGGGCACTGGGACAGGGAATCGCTATGGCTACACCTTC
TRBJ1-2 . . TRBV28 CASSPLSTGYTF TGTGCCAGCAGTCCATTAAGTACTGGCTACACCTTC
TRBJ1-5 . . TRBV6-5 CASSYSPASNQPQHF TGTGCCAGCAGTTACTCGCCGGCTAGCAATCAGCCCCAGCATTTT
TRBJ2-1 TRBD2 . TRBV6-1 CASRLSSGYNEQFF TGTGCCAGCAGGCTCTCTAGCGGGTACAATGAGCAGTTCTTC
TRBJ2-5 . . TRBV2 CASYGETQYF TGTGCCAGCTACGGGGAGACCCAGTACTTC
TRBJ2-7 TRBD1 . TRBV11-2 CASSGQGPTYEQYF TGTGCCAGCAGCGGACAGGGGCCTACCTACGAGCAGTACTTC
TRBJ2-1 TRBD2 . TRBV20-1 CSARSGTSGRAGNEQFF TGCAGTGCTAGGTCCGGGACTAGCGGGAGGGCCGGCAATGAGCAGTTCTTC
TRBJ2-7 TRBD1 few TRBV6-1 CASSERGQVRSYEQYF TGTGCCAGCAGTGAAAGGGGACAGGTAAGATCCTACGAGCAGTACTTC
TRBJ1-2 . few TRBV4-2 CASSSRGISSNYGYTF TGTGCCAGCAGCTCAAGAGGCATATCCTCTAACTATGGCTACACCTTC
TRBJ2-3 TRBD2 few TRBV20-1 CSARPSGKDTQYF TGCAGTGCTAGACCTAGCGGGAAAGATACGCAGTATTTT
TRBJ2-7 TRBD2 . TRBV20-1 CSWLPGLAAYEQYF TGCAGTTGGTTGCCGGGACTAGCGGCTTACGAGCAGTACTTC
TRBJ2-3 . few TRBV5-4 CASSRTGQGTQYF TGTGCCAGCAGCCGGACCGGGCAAGGTACGCAGTATTTT